The 29 T cell receptor beta chains below were found in one sample sequenced in a study of blood T cell repertoires in COVID-19. The repertoire was sequenced with immunoSEQ multiplex PCR; TCRdb's copy has only in-frame clones and lacks some. Of 65,000 to 90,000 clones detected, approximately 79% appear once; the ten largest clones hold approximately 15%. Sequences were obtained from peripheral blood. The receptors derive from an older man with active or convalescent COVID-19.

The chain joins TRBV28 to TRBJ2-1, with 9 bases matching TRBD1. The length of the CDR3 is 16 residues. Unmatched junction bases numbered 7, after V lost 6 bases and J lost 1 base. Germline V gene sequence: CDR1 MDHEN, CDR2 SYDVKM. The CDR3 protein is CASSPTGGLSYNEQFF. The CDR3 DNA reads TGTGCCAGCAGCCCTACAGGGGGCTTGTCCTACAATGAGCAGTTCTTC.

The V gene is TRBV19, the J gene TRBJ2-7; no definite D call. V gave up 3 bases and J gave up 0 bases, with 12 bases separating them. This CDR3 has 15 amino acids. Germline assignment: CDR1 LNHDA and CDR2 SQIVND (reference sequence). The CDR3 nucleotides are TGTGCCAGTAGTATCCCACATTTAATCTCCTACGAGCAGTACTTC. Translating it yields CASSIPHLISYEQYF.

V gene TRBV4-1 combines with J gene TRBJ1-2; TRBD1 matches 7 bases. Per germline, CDR1 MGHRA and CDR2 YSYEKL. The CDR3 length is 15 residues. The V segment lost 0 bases and the J segment 6 bases; nucleotides outside the gene matches: 7. This CDR3 reads CASSQDRQGRNGYTF. The CDR3 nucleotides are TGCGCCAGCAGCCAAGACCGACAGGGACGGAATGGCTACACCTTC.

This clone was seen only a few times. This chain joins TRBV9 and TRBJ2-3, with a tentative D call TRBD2 (6 bases). CDR1 and CDR2 (germline): SGDLS, YYNGEE. The V end was cut by 3 bases, the J end by 6 bases, with 14 bases between. This CDR3 is built from 14 residues. CDR3 in amino acids: CASSAGAGRDTQYF. The CDR3 nucleotides are TGTGCCAGCAGCGCCGGGGCAGGGAGGGATACGCAGTATTTT.

The V gene is TRBV28, the J gene TRBJ1-3, with D perhaps matching TRBD1 (6 bases). The CDR3 covers 14 residues. CDR1 and CDR2 (germline): MDHEN, SYDVKM. V was trimmed by 6 bases and J by 4 bases, leaving 13 bases between them. The CDR3 loop is CASSSTGSGNTIYF. The DNA for the CDR3 is TGTGCCAGCAGCTCAACAGGGAGCGGAAACACCATATATTTT.

This clone was seen more than once but under ten times. This chain uses TRBV28 with TRBJ1-1; no definite D call. V lost 5 bases and J lost 4, with 8 bases in between. This CDR3 contains 12 residues. CDR1 and CDR2 (germline): MDHEN, SYDVKM. This CDR3 reads CASSRRVTEAFF. Written as DNA, the CDR3 is TGTGCCAGCAGTAGGCGGGTCACTGAAGCTTTCTTT.

V usage is TRBV9 and J usage is TRBJ1-6; 7 positions agree with TRBD1. Germline CDR1 SGDLS, CDR2 YYNGEE. The CDR3 is 11 amino acids. V trimming: 3 bases; J trimming: 16 bases; junction bases outside the gene matches: 4. In DNA form, the CDR3 reads TGTGCCAGCAGCGAGGGGACAGCACTCCACTTT. This encodes CASSEGTALHF.

The V call is TRBV5-1, the J call TRBJ2-1, with a possible D match to TRBD2 (6 bases). The CDR3 sequence is 15 residues long. V lost 4 bases, J lost 4 bases, and 15 bases lay in between. Germline V gives CDR1 SGHRS, CDR2 YFSETQ. CDR3 residues: CASSLRDSAYNEQFF. For the CDR3, the DNA is TGCGCCAGCAGCCTCCGGGACTCCGCATACAATGAGCAGTTCTTC.

V and J are TRBV7-3 and TRBJ2-2, with 8 bases identical to TRBD2. V shed 4 bases, J shed 2 bases, and the junction held 3 bases outside the gene matches. This CDR3 has 15 residues. From germline, CDR1 is SGHTA and CDR2 FQGTGA. The CDR3 spells CASSSGTRNTGELFF. CDR3 nucleotide sequence: TGTGCCAGCAGCTCCGGGACTAGAAACACCGGGGAGCTGTTTTTT.

The chain is built from TRBV3-1 (or the pseudogene TRBV3-2) and TRBJ1-2, with unresolved D. V lost 0 bases and J lost 7, with 12 bases in between. The CDR3 totals 14 residues. CDR1 and CDR2 from the germline V gene are LGHDT and YNNKEL (reference sequence). CDR3 residues: CASSQDQQVTGYTF. DNA of the CDR3: TGTGCCAGCAGCCAAGATCAGCAGGTGACTGGCTACACCTTC.

V usage is TRBV6-5 and J usage is TRBJ1-3; possibly TRBD1 for D (5 bases). Germline CDR1 and CDR2: MNHEY and SVGAGI. The V end lost 4 bases, the J end lost 0 bases, and 13 bases lay between the germline ends. This CDR3 is 16 amino acids long. The CDR3 loop reads CASSLQGDNSGNTIYF. The CDR3 DNA sequence: TGTGCCAGCAGTTTGCAGGGTGACAACTCTGGAAACACCATATATTTT.

The chain links TRBV7-2 to TRBJ2-3; no clear D gene. V lost 2 bases to trimming and J lost 2 bases, with 8 bases between them. Germline CDR1 reads SGHTA; CDR2 reads FQGNSA. The CDR3 is made up of 14 amino acids. CDR3 loop: CASSLLLNTDTQYF. CDR3 nucleotides: TGTGCCAGCAGCTTATTACTTAACACAGATACGCAGTATTTT.

The chain recombines TRBV5-1 with TRBJ2-3; TRBD2 might be the D (7 bases). V lost 7 bases and J lost 0, with 12 bases in between. Germline V gene sequence: CDR1 SGHRS, CDR2 YFSETQ. The CDR3 has 14 residues. CDR3 in amino acids: CASLEGGSTDTQYF. The CDR3 DNA reads as TGCGCCAGCCTCGAGGGGGGGAGCACAGATACGCAGTATTTT. The full variable domain, in which reference TRBV5-1 and TRBJ2-3 provide the parts outside the CDR3, is KAGVTQTPRYLIKTRGQQVTLSCSPISGHRSVSWYQQTPGQGLQFLFEYFSETQRNKGNFPGRFSGRQFSNSRSEMNVSTLELGDSALYLCASLEGGSTDTQYFGPGTRLTVL.

In its sample, this clone was seen a few times. The chain carries TRBV6-5 and TRBJ1-1; D is ambiguous. The CDR3 has 15 amino acids. Germline-derived CDR1 and CDR2 are MNHEY and SVGAGI. With 2 bases removed from V and 1 base from J, the gap between germline ends came to 11 bases. CDR3 protein: CASSYGQVGNTEAFF. In nucleotides, the CDR3 is TGTGCCAGCAGTTACGGCCAAGTTGGGAACACTGAAGCTTTCTTT.

The chain couples TRBV28 to TRBJ2-7; TRBD1 agrees at 8 bases. The CDR3 runs 15 residues. CDR1 MDHEN and CDR2 SYDVKM come from the germline V gene. Trimming at V came to 4 bases and at J to 5 bases, leaving 10 bases not matched to a gene. The CDR3, as DNA: TGTGCCAGCAGTTCTAACCTAGACAGGGGTCACGAGCAGTACTTC. As protein: CASSSNLDRGHEQYF.

V gene TRBV7-9 combines with J gene TRBJ1-1; tentatively, D is TRBD1 (5 bases). This CDR3 is 14 amino acids long. Germline lookup yields CDR1 SEHNR and CDR2 FQNEAQ (reference sequence). Trimming removed 3 bases at V and 6 bases at J, with 14 bases between. CDR3 in DNA: TGTGCCAGCAGCTTGCGGGAGCGGGGGGCTGAAGCTTTCTTT. This codes for CASSLRERGAEAFF.

Concerning this clone: The sample holds other DNA sequences that translate to the same CDR3. The genes are TRBV7-6 and TRBJ2-5; 10 bases map to TRBD2. The V and J ends lost 2 bases and 2 bases, in that order; junction bases with no gene match: 2. Germline values: CDR1 SGHVS, CDR2 FNYEAQ. The CDR3 has 15 residues. The CDR3 region has the DNA TGTGCCAGCAGCTTATTTAGCGGGGGGCAAGAGACCCAGTACTTC. Translating gives CASSLFSGGQETQYF. Full variable domain (rest looked up from reference TRBV7-6 and TRBJ2-5): GAGVSQSPRYKVTKRGQDVALRCDPISGHVSLYWYRQALGQGPEFLTYFNYEAQQDKSGLPNDRFSAERPEGSISTLTIQRTEQRDSAMYRCASSLFSGGQETQYFGPGTRLLVL.

The J gene is TRBJ1-1, the V gene TRBV18, with 7 bases lining up with TRBD1. The CDR3 consists of 15 residues. Trimming at V came to 5 bases and at J to 11 bases, leaving 17 bases not matched to a gene. CDR1 and CDR2 from the germline V gene are KGHSH and LQKENI. CDR3 in DNA: TGTGCCAGCTCAATAGACAACGGGGGACAGCAGTCTGCTTTCTTT. Translation: CASSIDNGGQQSAFF.

The sample holds a few counts of this clone. The chain is built from TRBV10-3 and TRBJ1-5; 10 nucleotides agree with TRBD1. The CDR3 extends over 16 amino acids. After removal of 11 bases from V and 2 bases from J, the junction contained 12 bases not matched to a gene. Looked up from germline, CDR1 is ENHRY and CDR2 is SYGVKD. CDR3 DNA: TGTGCCGCATCGGCGGACAGGGGGAATGGCAATCAGCCCCAGCATTTT. Amino acids: CAASADRGNGNQPQHF.

The chain is built from TRBV12-3 or TRBV12-4 and TRBJ1-1, with a tentative D call TRBD1 (5 bases). The CDR3 covers 13 residues. Trimming left V 3 bases short and J 4 bases short, with 9 bases between. The CDR3 DNA sequence: TGTGCCAGCAGTTTTCGGGGGGGCACTGAAGCTTTCTTT. As protein: CASSFRGGTEAFF.

The chain combines TRBV27 with TRBJ1-2; 7 nucleotides agree with TRBD1. Germline V CDR1 and CDR2: MNHEY, SMNVEV (reference sequence). The V gene end was trimmed by 3 bases and the J gene end by 8 bases; junction bases not matched to a gene: 6. CDR3 length equals 13 residues. CDR3 loop: CASSFQQGTGYTF. The CDR3 nucleotides are TGTGCCAGCAGTTTCCAACAGGGGACGGGCTACACCTTC.

This chain links TRBV19 with TRBJ1-2, with a tentative D call TRBD1 (6 bases). From germline, CDR1 is LNHDA and CDR2 SQIVND (reference sequence). The CDR3 covers 14 residues. Trimming took off 5 bases at V and 8 bases at J, with 18 bases between the two ends. For the CDR3, the DNA is TGTGCCAGTAGTCCCCACAGGGTTGATCTCGGCTACACCTTC. Encoded protein: CASSPHRVDLGYTF. The variable domain in full, with the rest retrieved from reference TRBV19 and TRBJ1-2, is DGGITQSPKYLFRKEGQNVTLSCEQNLNHDAMYWYRQDPGQGLRLIYYSQIVNDFQKGDIAEGYSVSREKKESFPLTVTSAQKNPTAFYLCASSPHRVDLGYTFGSGTRLTVV.

The rearrangement links TRBV2 to TRBJ2-1; 11 bases agree with TRBD2. CDR1 SNHLY and CDR2 FYNNEI come from the germline V gene. With 7 bases clipped from V and 9 bases from J, the junction kept 14 bases outside the gene matches. The CDR3 has 16 residues. The CDR3 nucleotides read TGTGCCAGCACCCCATGGGACCCGGGACTAGCGGTTGAGCAGTTCTTC. It translates to CASTPWDPGLAVEQFF.

The chain employs TRBV5-1 and TRBJ2-2, with D tentatively TRBD1 (5 bases). This CDR3 is 16 amino acids long. Germline V CDR1 and CDR2: SGHRS, YFSETQ. V was cut by 1 base and J by 5 bases, with 15 bases left in between. The CDR3 DNA reads as TGCGCCAGCAGCTTGTCGGCAGGGTCATTTACCGGGGAGCTGTTTTTT. This codes for CASSLSAGSFTGELFF.

The rearrangement joins TRBV12-3 or TRBV12-4 to TRBJ1-1; D is possibly TRBD1 (6 bases). V shed 6 bases and J shed 8 bases, with 13 bases lying between them. CDR3 length equals 12 residues. This chain's CDR3 is CASSPRTVEAFF. CDR3 bases: TGTGCCAGCAGCCCCAGGACAGTCGAAGCTTTCTTT.

The V call is TRBV6-5, the J call TRBJ1-4, with D possibly being TRBD1 (5 bases). The V and J ends lost 0 bases and 7 bases respectively, with 6 bases between them. The V gene's germline CDR1 is MNHEY and CDR2 SVGAGI. There are 13 residues in the CDR3. The CDR3 nucleotides read TGTGCCAGCAGTTACTCGGGGGGTGAAAAACTGTTTTTT. Its translation is CASSYSGGEKLFF.

V usage is TRBV5-1 and J usage is TRBJ2-5; D possibly corresponds to TRBD1 (8 bases). The length of the CDR3 is 15 residues. Per germline, CDR1 SGHRS and CDR2 YFSETQ. V dropped 0 bases and J dropped 5 bases, with 14 bases sitting between them. Here the CDR3 reads CASSLGDRGGETQYF. The CDR3 nucleotides read TGCGCCAGCAGCTTGGGTGACAGGGGAGGGGAGACCCAGTACTTC.

V usage is TRBV6-5 and J usage is TRBJ1-6; tentatively, D is TRBD1 (6 bases). Trimming took 0 bases from V and 6 from J, leaving 12 bases between them. The CDR3 totals 16 residues. CDR1 is MNHEY, CDR2 SVGAGI, per germline. The CDR3 DNA reads TGTGCCAGCAGTTACTCGAACAGGGCGGCTAATTCACCCCTCCACTTT. It codes for CASSYSNRAANSPLHF.

This clone appeared once. V usage is TRBV11-3 and J usage is TRBJ1-5; D remains ambiguous. This CDR3 region has 9 residues. Germline CDR1 and CDR2: SGHNT and YENEEA. Trimming stripped 8 bases from V and 12 bases from J, with 8 bases between. CDR3 in amino acids: CASPGVQHF. CDR3 in DNA: TGTGCCAGCCCCGGGGTCCAGCATTTT. Looking up the rest from reference TRBV11-3 and TRBJ1-5 gives the full variable domain: EAGVVQSPRYKIIEKKQPVAFWCNPISGHNTLYWYLQNLGQGPELLIRYENEEAVDDSQLPKDRFSAERLKGVDSTLKIQPAELGDSAVYLCASPGVQHFGDGTRLSIL.